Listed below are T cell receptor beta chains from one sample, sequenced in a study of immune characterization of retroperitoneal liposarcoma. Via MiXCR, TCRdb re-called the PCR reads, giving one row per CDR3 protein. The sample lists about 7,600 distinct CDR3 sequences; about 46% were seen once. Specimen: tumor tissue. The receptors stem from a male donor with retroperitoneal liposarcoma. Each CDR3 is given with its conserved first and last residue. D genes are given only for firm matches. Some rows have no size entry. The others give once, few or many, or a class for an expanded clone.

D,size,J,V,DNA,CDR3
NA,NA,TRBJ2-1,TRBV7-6,TGTGCCAGCAGCCCGGGACAAGCCTACAATGAGCAGTTCTTC,CASSPGQAYNEQFF
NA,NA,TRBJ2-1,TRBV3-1,TGTGCCAGCAGCCAAGGTGTGGGAGGCCTAGCCAATGAGCAGTTCTTC,CASSQGVGGLANEQFF
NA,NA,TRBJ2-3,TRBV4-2,TGTGCCAGCAGCCAAGATAAACTGGAAACAGATACGCAGTATTTT,CASSQDKLETDTQYF
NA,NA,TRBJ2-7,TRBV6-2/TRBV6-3,TGTGCCAGCAGTTACACCTACGAGCAGTACTTC,CASSYTYEQYF
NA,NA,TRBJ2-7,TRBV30,TGTGCCTGGGGGACCGGCTCCTACGAGCAGTACTTC,CAWGTGSYEQYF
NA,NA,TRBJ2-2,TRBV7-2,TGTGCCAGCAGACGCCTAACCGGGGAGCTGTTTTTT,CASRRLTGELFF
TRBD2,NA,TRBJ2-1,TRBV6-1,TGTGCCAGCAGTCCCCGGACTAGCGCAGGGGATGAGCAGTTCTTC,CASSPRTSAGDEQFF
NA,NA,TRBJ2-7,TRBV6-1,TGTGCCAGCACCCTCGGGGAAGGGGTCGACGAGCAGTACTTC,CASTLGEGVDEQYF
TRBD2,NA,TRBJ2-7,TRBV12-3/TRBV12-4,TGTGCCAGCAGTACTCGACTAGCGGGATCCTACAATGAGCAGTACTTC,CASSTRLAGSYNEQYF
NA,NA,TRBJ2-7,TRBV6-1,TGTGCCAGCAGTGAATTTTACGGCTCCTACGAGCAGTACTTC,CASSEFYGSYEQYF
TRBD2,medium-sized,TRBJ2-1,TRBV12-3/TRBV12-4,TGTGCCAGCAGTTTCACAGGGACTAGCGATGAGCAGTTCTTC,CASSFTGTSDEQFF
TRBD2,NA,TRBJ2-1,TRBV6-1,TGTGCCAGCAGTGAATTCGGGGGTAGCGGGTCGCCGGGAGATGAGCAGTTCTTC,CASSEFGGSGSPGDEQFF
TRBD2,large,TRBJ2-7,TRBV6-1,TGTGCCAGCAGTGAGGGACTAGCGATTCTTCCGGAGCAGTACTTC,CASSEGLAILPEQYF
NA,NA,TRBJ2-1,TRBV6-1,TGTGCCAGCAGAGACACTCATAGGGGGCGGGGGGACTACAATGAGCAGTTCTTC,CASRDTHRGRGDYNEQFF
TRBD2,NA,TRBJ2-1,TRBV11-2,TGTGCCAGCAGCCCGGGACTAGCGGGGGGGCTAGTCGGTGAGCAGTTCTTC,CASSPGLAGGLVGEQFF
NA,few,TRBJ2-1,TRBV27,TGTGCCAGCAGTGTTGGAGGGGTGTACAATGAGCAGTTCTTC,CASSVGGVYNEQFF
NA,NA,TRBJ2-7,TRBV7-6,TGTGCCAGCAGCGCCGACACACTCCAGCAGTACTTC,CASSADTLQQYF
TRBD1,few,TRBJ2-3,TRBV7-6,TGTGCCAGCAGGGGAAAGGGGGACAGGGGTGCAGATACGCAGTATTTT,CASRGKGDRGADTQYF
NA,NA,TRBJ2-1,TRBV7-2,TGTGCCAGCAGCTTTCGACCCCGGGAAAATGAGCAGTTCTTC,CASSFRPRENEQFF
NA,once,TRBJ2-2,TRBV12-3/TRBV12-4,TGTGCCAGCAGTTTTTCCCCTACGAACACCGGGGAGCTGTTTTTT,CASSFSPTNTGELFF
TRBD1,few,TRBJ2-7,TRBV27,TGTGCCAGCAGTTTAGCACCGGGACAGGGGGGCTACGAGCAGTACTTC,CASSLAPGQGGYEQYF
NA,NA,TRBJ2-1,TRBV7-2,TGTGCCAGCAGCTTAGTGGGGAGCTCCTACAATGAGCAGTTCTTC,CASSLVGSSYNEQFF
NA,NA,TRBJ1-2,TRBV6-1,TGTGCCAGCAGTGAGAGGGGGGTCAACTATGGCTACACCTTC,CASSERGVNYGYTF
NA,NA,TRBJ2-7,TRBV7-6,TGTGCCAGCAGCTTAGCGGCTAGCCCCTACAATGAGCAGTACTTC,CASSLAASPYNEQYF
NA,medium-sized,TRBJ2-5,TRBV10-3,TGTGCCATCAGTCGAGATCAAGAGACCCAGTACTTC,CAISRDQETQYF
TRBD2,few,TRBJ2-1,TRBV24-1,TGTGCCACCAGTGTCGGGACTAGCGGGAGGTTGACCAATGAGCAGTTCTTC,CATSVGTSGRLTNEQFF
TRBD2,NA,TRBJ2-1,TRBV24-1,TGTGCCACCAGTGGACTAGCGGGAGGTTACAATGAGCAGTTCTTC,CATSGLAGGYNEQFF
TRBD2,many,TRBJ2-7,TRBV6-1,TGTGCCAGCAGTGCCGGGACTATTTACGAGCAGTACTTC,CASSAGTIYEQYF
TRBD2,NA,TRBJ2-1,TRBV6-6,TGTGCCAGCAGAGAACTAGCGGGAGTACAAAGCTACAATGAGCAGTTCTTC,CASRELAGVQSYNEQFF
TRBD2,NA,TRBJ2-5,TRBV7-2,TGTGCCAGCAGCTTACGAACTAGCGGGATGGGTGAGACCCAGTACTTC,CASSLRTSGMGETQYF
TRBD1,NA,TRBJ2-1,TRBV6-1,TGTGCCAGCAGTGAAGGGACAGGGGGCTACAATGAGCAGTTCTTC,CASSEGTGGYNEQFF
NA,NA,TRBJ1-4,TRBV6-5,TGTGCCAGCAGTGACAATAGAGATGAAAAACTGTTTTTT,CASSDNRDEKLFF
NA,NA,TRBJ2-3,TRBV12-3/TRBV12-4,TGTGCCAGCAGTTTGAGGGGGATTCCAGATACGCAGTATTTT,CASSLRGIPDTQYF
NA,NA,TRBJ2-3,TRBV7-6,TGTGCCAGCAGTCACCGACCGCCAACCAGCACAGATACGCAGTATTTT,CASSHRPPTSTDTQYF
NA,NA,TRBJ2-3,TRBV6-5,TGTGCCAGCAAGGACCCAGATACGCAGTATTTT,CASKDPDTQYF
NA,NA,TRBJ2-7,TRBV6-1,TGTGCCAGCAGTGAAGCAGACGACGGGCCCTACGAGCAGTACTTC,CASSEADDGPYEQYF
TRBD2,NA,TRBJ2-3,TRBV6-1,TGTGCCAGCAGTTATTACGGGACTAACTATGGGGATACGCAGTATTTT,CASSYYGTNYGDTQYF
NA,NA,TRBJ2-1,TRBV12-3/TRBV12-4,TGTGCCAGCAGTTTATTTGCTGGGGAGACCCAGTTCTTC,CASSLFAGETQFF
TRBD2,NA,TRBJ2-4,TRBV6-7,TGTGCCAGCAGCCCAACCCCGGGGGGGAAAGCCAAAAACATTCAGTACTTC,CASSPTPGGKAKNIQYF
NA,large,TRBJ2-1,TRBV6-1,TGTGCCAGCAGTGAAGGGGACCCAAGCTCCTACGAGCAGTTCTTC,CASSEGDPSSYEQFF
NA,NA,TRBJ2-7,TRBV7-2,TGTGCCAGCAGCTTAAGATTTTACGAGCAGTACTTC,CASSLRFYEQYF
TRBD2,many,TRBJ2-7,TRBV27,TGTGCCAGCAGAGCGGAGCGGGAGGGGGCCTACGAGCAGTACTTC,CASRAEREGAYEQYF
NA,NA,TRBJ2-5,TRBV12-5,TGTGCTAGTGGTTCAGGGGCGGGAGAAGAGACCCAGTACTTC,CASGSGAGEETQYF
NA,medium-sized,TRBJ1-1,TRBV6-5,TGTGCCAGCAGTTACAGTACTTACACTGAAGCTTTCTTT,CASSYSTYTEAFF
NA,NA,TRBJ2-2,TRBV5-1,TGCGCCAGCAGCTTGGCCTCCGCGAACACCGGGGAGCTGTTTTTT,CASSLASANTGELFF
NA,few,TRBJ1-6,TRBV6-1,TGTGCCAGCACCGAACTCCCCTCACCCCTCCACTTT,CASTELPSPLHF
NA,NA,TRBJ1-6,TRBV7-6,TGTGCCAGCAGCGCGGACGGGGGCCTTGGTTCACCCCTCCACTTT,CASSADGGLGSPLHF
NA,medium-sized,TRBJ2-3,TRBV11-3,TGTGCCAGCAGCCGCGGGTTAGGGGGGGCAGATACGCAGTATTTT,CASSRGLGGADTQYF
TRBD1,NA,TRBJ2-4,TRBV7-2,TGTGCCAGCAGCAGTCGACAGGGTGTAAACATTCAGTACTTC,CASSSRQGVNIQYF
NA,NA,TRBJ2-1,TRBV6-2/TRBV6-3,TGTGCCAGCAGTTACCGCCCCTACGAGCAGTTCTTC,CASSYRPYEQFF
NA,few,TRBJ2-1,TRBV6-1,TGTGCCAGCAGAGACAGTTCCCGTGAGCAGTTCTTC,CASRDSSREQFF
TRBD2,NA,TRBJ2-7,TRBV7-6,TGTGCCAGCAGCGCCACTAGCGGGGGTTACAATGAGCAGTACTTC,CASSATSGGYNEQYF
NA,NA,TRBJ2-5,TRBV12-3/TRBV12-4,TGTGCCAGTTGTGACTCGGGGTTCCAAGAGACCCAGTACTTC,CASCDSGFQETQYF
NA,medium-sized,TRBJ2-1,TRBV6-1,TGTGCCAGCAGTCTCTTTTCTAGCGTCAATGAGCAGTTCTTC,CASSLFSSVNEQFF
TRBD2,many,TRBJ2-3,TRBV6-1,TGTGCCAGCTCCCTAGCGGGGGGGCCTGGTCGGGTCACAGATACGCAGTATTTT,CASSLAGGPGRVTDTQYF